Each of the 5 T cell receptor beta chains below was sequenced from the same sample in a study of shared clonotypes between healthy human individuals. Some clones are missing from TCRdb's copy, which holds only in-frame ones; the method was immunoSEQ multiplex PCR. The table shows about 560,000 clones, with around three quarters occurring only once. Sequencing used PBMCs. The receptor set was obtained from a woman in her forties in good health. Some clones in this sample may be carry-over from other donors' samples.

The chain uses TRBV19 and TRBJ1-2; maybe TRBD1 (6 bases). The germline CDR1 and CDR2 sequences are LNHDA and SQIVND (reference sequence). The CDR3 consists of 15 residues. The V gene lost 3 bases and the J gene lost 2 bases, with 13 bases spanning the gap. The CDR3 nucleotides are TGTGCCAGTAGTATGAAGACAGGAGGCAACTATGGCTACACCTTC. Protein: CASSMKTGGNYGYTF.

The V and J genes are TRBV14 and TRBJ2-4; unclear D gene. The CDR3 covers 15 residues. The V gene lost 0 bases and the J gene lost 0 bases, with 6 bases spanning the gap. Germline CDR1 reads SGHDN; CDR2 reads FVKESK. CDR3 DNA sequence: TGTGCCAGCAGCCAAGATGGGGTAGCCAAAAACATTCAGTACTTC. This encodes CASSQDGVAKNIQYF.

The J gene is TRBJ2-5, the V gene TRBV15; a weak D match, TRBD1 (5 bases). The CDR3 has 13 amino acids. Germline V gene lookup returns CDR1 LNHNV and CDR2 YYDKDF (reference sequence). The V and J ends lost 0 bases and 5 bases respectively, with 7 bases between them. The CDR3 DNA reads TGTGCCACCAGCAGAGAAAGGGGTGAGACCCAGTACTTC. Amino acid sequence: CATSRERGETQYF.

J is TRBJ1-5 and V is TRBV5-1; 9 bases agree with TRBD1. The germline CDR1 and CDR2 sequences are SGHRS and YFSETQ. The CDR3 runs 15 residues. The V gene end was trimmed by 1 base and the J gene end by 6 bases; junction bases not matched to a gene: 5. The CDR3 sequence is CASSLSTGGGQPQHF. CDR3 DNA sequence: TGCGCCAGCAGCTTGTCAACAGGGGGCGGTCAGCCCCAGCATTTT. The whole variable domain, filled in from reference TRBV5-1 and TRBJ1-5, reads KAGVTQTPRYLIKTRGQQVTLSCSPISGHRSVSWYQQTPGQGLQFLFEYFSETQRNKGNFPGRFSGRQFSNSRSEMNVSTLELGDSALYLCASSLSTGGGQPQHFGDGTRLSIL.

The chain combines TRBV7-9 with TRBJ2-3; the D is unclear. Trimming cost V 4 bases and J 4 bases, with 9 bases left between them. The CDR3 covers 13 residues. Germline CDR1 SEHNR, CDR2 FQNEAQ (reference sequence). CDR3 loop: CASSSAGADTQYF. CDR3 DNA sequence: TGTGCCAGCAGCTCTGCCGGAGCAGATACGCAGTATTTT.